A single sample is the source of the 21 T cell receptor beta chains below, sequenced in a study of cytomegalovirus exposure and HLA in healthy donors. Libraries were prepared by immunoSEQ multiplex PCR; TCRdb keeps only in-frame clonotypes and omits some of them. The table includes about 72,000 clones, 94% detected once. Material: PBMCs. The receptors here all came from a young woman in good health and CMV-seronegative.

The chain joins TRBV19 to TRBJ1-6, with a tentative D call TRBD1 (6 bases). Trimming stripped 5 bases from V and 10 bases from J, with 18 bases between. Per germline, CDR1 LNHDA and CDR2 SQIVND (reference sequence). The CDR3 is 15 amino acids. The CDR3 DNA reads TGTGCCAGTAGTGTACAGGGAAGTCTAGGGTCACCCCTCCACTTT. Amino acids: CASSVQGSLGSPLHF.

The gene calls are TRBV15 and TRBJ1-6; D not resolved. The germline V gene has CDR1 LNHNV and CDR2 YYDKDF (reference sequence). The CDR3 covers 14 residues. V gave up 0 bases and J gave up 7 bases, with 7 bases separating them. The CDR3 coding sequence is TGTGCCACCAGCAGAGACCCCACAAATTCACCCCTCCACTTT. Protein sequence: CATSRDPTNSPLHF.

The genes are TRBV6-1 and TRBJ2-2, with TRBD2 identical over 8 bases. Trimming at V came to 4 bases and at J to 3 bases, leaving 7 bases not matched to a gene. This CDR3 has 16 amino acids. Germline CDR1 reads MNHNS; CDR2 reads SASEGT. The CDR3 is CASSARTSRYTGELFF. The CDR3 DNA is TGTGCCAGCAGTGCCAGGACTAGCCGTTACACCGGGGAGCTGTTTTTT.

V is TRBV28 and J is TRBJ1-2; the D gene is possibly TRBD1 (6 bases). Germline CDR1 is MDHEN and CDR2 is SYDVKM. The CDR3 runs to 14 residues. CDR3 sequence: CAAERDTLPYGYTF. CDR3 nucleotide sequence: TGTGCAGCCGAACGGGACACCCTACCCTATGGCTACACCTTC.

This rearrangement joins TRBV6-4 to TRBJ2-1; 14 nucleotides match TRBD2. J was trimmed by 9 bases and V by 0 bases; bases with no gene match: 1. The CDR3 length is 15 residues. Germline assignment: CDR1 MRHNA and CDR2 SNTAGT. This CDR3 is CASSDSTSGGAEQFF. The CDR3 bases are TGTGCCAGCAGTGACTCGACTAGCGGGGGGGCTGAGCAGTTCTTC.

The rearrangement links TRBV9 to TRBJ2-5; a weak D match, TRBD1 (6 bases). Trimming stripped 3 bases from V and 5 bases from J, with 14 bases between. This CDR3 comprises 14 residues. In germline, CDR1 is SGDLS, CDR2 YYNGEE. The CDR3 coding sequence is TGTGCCAGCAGCGCACACAGGGTCCCCGAGACCCAGTACTTC. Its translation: CASSAHRVPETQYF. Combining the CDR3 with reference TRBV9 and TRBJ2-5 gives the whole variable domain DSGVTQTPKHLITATGQRVTLRCSPRSGDLSVYWYQQSLDQGLQFLIQYYNGEERAKGNILERFSAQQFPDLHSELNLSSLELGDSALYFCASSAHRVPETQYFGPGTRLLVL.

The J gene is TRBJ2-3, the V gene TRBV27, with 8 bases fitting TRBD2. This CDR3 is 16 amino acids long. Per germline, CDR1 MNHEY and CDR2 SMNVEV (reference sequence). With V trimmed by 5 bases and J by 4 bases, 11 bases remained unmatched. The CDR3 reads CASSGLGAGVADTQYF. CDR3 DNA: TGTGCCAGCAGTGGCCTTGGAGCGGGGGTAGCAGATACGCAGTATTTT.

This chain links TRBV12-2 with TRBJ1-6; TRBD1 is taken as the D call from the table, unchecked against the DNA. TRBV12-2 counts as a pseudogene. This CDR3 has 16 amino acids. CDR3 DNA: TGTGCAAGTCGCCAGATCCGGGACAGCGATAATTCACCCCTCCACTTT. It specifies CASRQIRDSDNSPLHF.

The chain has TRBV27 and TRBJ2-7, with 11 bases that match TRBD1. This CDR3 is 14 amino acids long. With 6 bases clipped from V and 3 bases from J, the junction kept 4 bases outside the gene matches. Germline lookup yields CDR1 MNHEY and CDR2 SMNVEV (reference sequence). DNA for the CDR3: TGTGCCAGCAGGCCCGGGACAGGGGGCTACGAGCAGTACTTC. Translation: CASRPGTGGYEQYF.

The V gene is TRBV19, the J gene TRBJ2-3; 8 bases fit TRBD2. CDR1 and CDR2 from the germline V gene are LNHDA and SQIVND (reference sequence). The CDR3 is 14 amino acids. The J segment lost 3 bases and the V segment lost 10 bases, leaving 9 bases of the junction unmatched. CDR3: CATSWGGGTDTQYF. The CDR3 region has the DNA TGTGCCACCTCCTGGGGCGGGGGGACAGATACGCAGTATTTT.

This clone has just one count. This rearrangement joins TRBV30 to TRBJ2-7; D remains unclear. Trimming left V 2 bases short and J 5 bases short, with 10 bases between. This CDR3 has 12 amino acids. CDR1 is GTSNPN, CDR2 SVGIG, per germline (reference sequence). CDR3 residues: CAWSIQVHEQYF. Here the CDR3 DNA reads TGTGCCTGGAGTATCCAGGTTCACGAGCAGTACTTC.

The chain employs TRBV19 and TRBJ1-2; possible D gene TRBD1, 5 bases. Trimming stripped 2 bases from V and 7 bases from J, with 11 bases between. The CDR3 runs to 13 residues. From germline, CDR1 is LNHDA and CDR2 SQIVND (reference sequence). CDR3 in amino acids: CASSISLTVGYTF. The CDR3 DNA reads TGTGCCAGTAGTATATCCTTGACAGTTGGCTACACCTTC.

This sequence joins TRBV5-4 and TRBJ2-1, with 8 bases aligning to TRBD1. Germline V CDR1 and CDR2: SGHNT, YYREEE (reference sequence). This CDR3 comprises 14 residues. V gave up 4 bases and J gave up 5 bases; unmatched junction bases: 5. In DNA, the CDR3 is TGTGCCAGCAGCCTTCGGACAGGGAACAATGAGCAGTTCTTC. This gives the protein CASSLRTGNNEQFF.

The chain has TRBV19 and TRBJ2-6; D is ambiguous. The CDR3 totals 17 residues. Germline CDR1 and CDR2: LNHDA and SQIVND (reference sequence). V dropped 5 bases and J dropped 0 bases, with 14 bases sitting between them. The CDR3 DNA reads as TGTGCCAGTAGTCCTCAGACTCTGAACTCTGGGGCCAACGTCCTGACTTTC. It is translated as CASSPQTLNSGANVLTF. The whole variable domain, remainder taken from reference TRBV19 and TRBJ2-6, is DGGITQSPKYLFRKEGQNVTLSCEQNLNHDAMYWYRQDPGQGLRLIYYSQIVNDFQKGDIAEGYSVSREKKESFPLTVTSAQKNPTAFYLCASSPQTLNSGANVLTFGAGSRLTVL.

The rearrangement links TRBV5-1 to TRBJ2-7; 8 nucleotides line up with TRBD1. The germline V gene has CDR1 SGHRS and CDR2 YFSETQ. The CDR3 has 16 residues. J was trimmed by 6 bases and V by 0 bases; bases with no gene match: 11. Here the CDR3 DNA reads TGCGCCAGCAGCTTGGTTACAGGGCAGGGGGCTGGCGAGCAGTACTTC. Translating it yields CASSLVTGQGAGEQYF.

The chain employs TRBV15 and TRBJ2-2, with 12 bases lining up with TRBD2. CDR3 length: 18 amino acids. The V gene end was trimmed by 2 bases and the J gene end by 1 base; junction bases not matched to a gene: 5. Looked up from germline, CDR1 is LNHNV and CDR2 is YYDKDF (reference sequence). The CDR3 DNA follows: TGTGCCACCAGCAGACTAGCGGGGGGGCAGAGGAACACCGGGGAGCTGTTTTTT. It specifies CATSRLAGGQRNTGELFF.

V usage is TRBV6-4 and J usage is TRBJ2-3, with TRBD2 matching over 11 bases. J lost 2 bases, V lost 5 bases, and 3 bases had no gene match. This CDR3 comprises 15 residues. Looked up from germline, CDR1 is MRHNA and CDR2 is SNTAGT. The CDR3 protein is CASSKLAGDTDTQYF. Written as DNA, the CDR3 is TGTGCCAGCAGTAAACTAGCGGGGGACACAGATACGCAGTATTTT.

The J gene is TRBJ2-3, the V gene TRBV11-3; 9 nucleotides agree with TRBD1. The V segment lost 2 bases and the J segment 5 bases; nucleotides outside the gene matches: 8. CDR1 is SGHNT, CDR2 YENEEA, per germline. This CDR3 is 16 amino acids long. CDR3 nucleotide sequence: TGTGCCAGCAGCTTATCGCGGGACAGGGTTGGAGATACGCAGTATTTT. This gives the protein CASSLSRDRVGDTQYF. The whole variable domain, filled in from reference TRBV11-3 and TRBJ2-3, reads EAGVVQSPRYKIIEKKQPVAFWCNPISGHNTLYWYLQNLGQGPELLIRYENEEAVDDSQLPKDRFSAERLKGVDSTLKIQPAELGDSAVYLCASSLSRDRVGDTQYFGPGTRLTVL.

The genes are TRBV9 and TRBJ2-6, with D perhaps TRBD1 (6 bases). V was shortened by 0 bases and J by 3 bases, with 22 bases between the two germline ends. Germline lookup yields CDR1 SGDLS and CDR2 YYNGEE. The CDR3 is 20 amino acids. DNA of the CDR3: TGTGCCAGCAGCGTAGATCGGTCAGGGGTCCATTCGTTTGGGGCCAACGTCCTGACTTTC. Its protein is CASSVDRSGVHSFGANVLTF.

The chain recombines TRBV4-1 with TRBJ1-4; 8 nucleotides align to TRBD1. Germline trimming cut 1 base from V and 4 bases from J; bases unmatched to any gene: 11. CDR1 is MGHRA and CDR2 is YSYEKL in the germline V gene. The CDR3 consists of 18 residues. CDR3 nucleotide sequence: TGCGCCAGCAGCCAAGCGGATTTTCAGGGGGCGATTAATGAAAAACTGTTTTTT. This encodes CASSQADFQGAINEKLFF.

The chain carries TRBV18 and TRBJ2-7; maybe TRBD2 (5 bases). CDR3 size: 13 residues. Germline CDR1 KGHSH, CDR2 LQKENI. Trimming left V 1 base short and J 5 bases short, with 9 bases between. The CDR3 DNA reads TGTGCCAGCTCACCACTCGGAGGCCACGAGCAGTACTTC. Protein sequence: CASSPLGGHEQYF.